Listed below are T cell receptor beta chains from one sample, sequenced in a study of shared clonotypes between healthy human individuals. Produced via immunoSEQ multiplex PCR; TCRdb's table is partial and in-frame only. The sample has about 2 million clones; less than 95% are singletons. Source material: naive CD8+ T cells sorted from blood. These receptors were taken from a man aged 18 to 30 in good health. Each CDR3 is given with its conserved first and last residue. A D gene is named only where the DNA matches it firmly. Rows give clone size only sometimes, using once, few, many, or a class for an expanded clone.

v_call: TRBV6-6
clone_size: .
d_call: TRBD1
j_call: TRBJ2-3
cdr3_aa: CASSSTGTGTTDTQYF
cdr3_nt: TGTGCCAGCAGTTCCACTGGGACAGGGACGACAGATACGCAGTATTTT

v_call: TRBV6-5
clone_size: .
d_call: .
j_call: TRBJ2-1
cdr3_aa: CASSYGGPYNEQFF
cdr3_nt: TGTGCCAGCAGTTACGGGGGGCCGTACAATGAGCAGTTCTTC

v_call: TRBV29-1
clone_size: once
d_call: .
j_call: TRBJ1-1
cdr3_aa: CSVEADGGQWVEAFF
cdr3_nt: TGCAGCGTTGAAGCGGACGGTGGCCAATGGGTAGAAGCTTTCTTT

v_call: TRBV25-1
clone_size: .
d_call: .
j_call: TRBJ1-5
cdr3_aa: CASSELPHAPTPNQPQHF
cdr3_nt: TGTGCCAGCAGTGAACTCCCCCACGCTCCGACCCCCAATCAGCCCCAGCATTTT

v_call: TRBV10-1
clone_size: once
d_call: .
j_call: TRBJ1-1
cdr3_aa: CASSDSREDTEAFF
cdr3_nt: TGCGCCAGCAGTGATAGCAGGGAGGACACTGAAGCTTTCTTT

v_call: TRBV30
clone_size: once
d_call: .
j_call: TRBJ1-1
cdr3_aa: CAWSVSSGTEAFF
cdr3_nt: TGTGCCTGGAGTGTATCTTCGGGCACTGAAGCTTTCTTT

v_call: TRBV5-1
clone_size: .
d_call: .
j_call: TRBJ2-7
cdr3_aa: CASSLDSTYEQYF
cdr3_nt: TGCGCCAGCAGCTTGGATTCGACCTACGAGCAGTACTTC

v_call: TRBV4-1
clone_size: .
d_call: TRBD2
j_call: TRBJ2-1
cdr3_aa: CASSRTSGLYNEQFF
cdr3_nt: TGCGCCAGCAGCAGGACTAGCGGACTATACAATGAGCAGTTCTTC

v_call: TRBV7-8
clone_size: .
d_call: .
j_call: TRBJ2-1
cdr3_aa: CASTGSNEQFF
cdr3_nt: TGTGCCAGCACCGGGTCCAATGAGCAGTTCTTC

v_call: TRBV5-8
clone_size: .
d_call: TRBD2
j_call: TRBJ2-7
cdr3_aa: CASSWSTSGSSYEQYF
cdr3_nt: TGTGCCAGCAGCTGGTCGACTAGCGGGAGCTCCTACGAGCAGTACTTC

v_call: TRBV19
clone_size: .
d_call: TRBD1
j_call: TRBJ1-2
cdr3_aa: CASSSSGQGPFGYTF
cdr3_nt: TGTGCCAGTAGTAGCTCGGGACAGGGCCCGTTTGGCTACACCTTC

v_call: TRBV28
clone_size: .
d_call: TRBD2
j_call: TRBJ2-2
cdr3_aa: CASSLSREAANTGELFF
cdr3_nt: TGTGCCAGCAGTTTGTCGCGGGAGGCCGCGAACACCGGGGAGCTGTTTTTT

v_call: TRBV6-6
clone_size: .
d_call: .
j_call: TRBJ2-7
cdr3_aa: CASSYPGTDSYEQYF
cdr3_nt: TGTGCCAGCAGTTACCCCGGGACTGATTCCTACGAGCAGTACTTC

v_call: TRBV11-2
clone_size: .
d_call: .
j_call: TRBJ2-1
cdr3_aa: CASSLELGRSQFF
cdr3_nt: TGTGCCAGCAGCTTAGAATTGGGGCGATCCCAGTTCTTC

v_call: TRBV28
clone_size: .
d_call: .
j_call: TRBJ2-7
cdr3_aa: CASSSNREMDYEQYF
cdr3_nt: TGTGCCAGCAGTTCCAACAGGGAGATGGACTACGAGCAGTACTTC

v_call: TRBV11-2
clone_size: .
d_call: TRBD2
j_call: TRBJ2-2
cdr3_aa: CASRELAGGLAELFF
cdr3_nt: TGTGCCAGCAGGGAACTAGCGGGGGGGCTCGCCGAGCTGTTTTTT

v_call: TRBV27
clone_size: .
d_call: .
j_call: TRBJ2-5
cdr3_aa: CASSLLGSGETQYF
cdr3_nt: TGTGCCAGCAGTTTACTCGGGAGCGGAGAGACCCAGTACTTC

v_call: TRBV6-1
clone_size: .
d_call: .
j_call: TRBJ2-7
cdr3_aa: CASSDLRTFEQYF
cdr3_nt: TGTGCCAGCAGTGACTTAAGGACTTTCGAGCAGTACTTC